The 32 T cell receptor beta chains in this list originate from one sample, sequenced in a study of regulatory T cells in long-lasting Graves disease. Combining iRepertoire HTBI primers with Arm-PCR of CDR3 regions, the authors built TCR beta libraries. TCRdb ran MiXCR on the multiplex PCR reads and lists one entry per CDR3 protein. The repertoire holds roughly 610,000 distinct CDR3 sequences, with around 17% as singletons. Stated time point: newly diagnosed GD, antithyroid drugs for less than 3 months. There was RNA extracted from PBMCs, and the TCR library was made from it. The sample was also linked to a second study, of T cells in Graves' hyperthyroidism and ophthalmopathy.

The sample in question was peripheral blood mononuclear cells (PBMCs), obtained at new diagnosis, from a patient treated with antithyroid drugs. All receptors derive from a woman aged 30 to 39 with Graves disease.

At least ten counts were recorded for this clonotype. The chain recombines TRBV25-1 with TRBJ1-2; D gene unclear. V dropped 2 bases and J dropped 8 bases, with 6 bases sitting between them. The CDR3 sequence is 11 residues long. Germline lookup yields CDR1 MGHDK and CDR2 SYGVNS. CDR3: CASSEVNGYTF. DNA of the CDR3: TGTGCCAGCAGTGAAGTAAACGGCTACACCTTC.

This clonotype was detected a few times. The J gene is TRBJ2-5, the V gene TRBV20-1; TRBD1 is a possible D gene (5 bases). Per germline, CDR1 DFQATT and CDR2 SNEGSKA (reference sequence). The CDR3 runs to 12 residues. V dropped 4 bases and J dropped 3 bases, with 9 bases sitting between them. CDR3 loop: CSAKDRKETQYF. The CDR3 region has the DNA TGCAGTGCTAAAGACAGAAAAGAGACCCAGTACTTC.

This clonotype was seen at least ten times. The chain has TRBV6-9 and TRBJ2-7; D is perhaps TRBD1 (5 bases). Germline CDR1 MNHGY, CDR2 SVAAGI. Trimming took 2 bases from V and 2 from J, leaving 13 bases between them. This CDR3 spans 15 amino acids. CDR3 sequence: CASSYGAGIAYEQYF. The CDR3 coding sequence is TGTGCCAGCAGTTATGGAGCAGGGATTGCCTACGAGCAGTACTTC.

This clonotype was counted many times. The chain joins TRBV15 to TRBJ1-1; D remains ambiguous. Trimming shortened V by 1 base and J by 5 bases, and 8 bases separated the two germline ends. From germline, CDR1 is LNHNV and CDR2 YYDKDF (reference sequence). CDR3 size: 13 residues. In DNA form, the CDR3 reads TGTGCCACCAGCAGAGCGGGGAGGACTGAAGCTTTCTTT. Its translation is CATSRAGRTEAFF.

In its sample, this clonotype was seen a few times. The genes are TRBV29-1 and TRBJ1-2; maybe TRBD1 (6 bases). Germline CDR1 and CDR2: SQVTM and ANQGSEA. V dropped 7 bases and J dropped 8 bases, with 20 bases sitting between them. There are 13 residues in the CDR3. CDR3 amino acids: CSGDPGGARGYTF. Here the CDR3 DNA reads TGCAGCGGCGACCCTGGGGGGGCACGAGGCTACACCTTC.

This clonotype was detected a few times. The rearrangement links TRBV6-1 to TRBJ1-5, with D hard to call. Trimming took 3 bases from V and 2 from J, leaving 11 bases between them. Germline lookup yields CDR1 MNHNS and CDR2 SASEGT. The CDR3 spans 15 residues. The CDR3 region is CASSESGLGNQPQHF. CDR3 DNA: TGTGCCAGCAGTGAGTCGGGCCTTGGCAATCAGCCCCAGCATTTT.

The V gene is TRBV6-5, the J gene TRBJ2-2; D is possibly TRBD1 (5 bases). Germline V CDR1 and CDR2: MNHEY, SVGAGI. This CDR3 has 15 amino acids. The V and J ends lost 2 bases and 2 bases respectively, with 9 bases between them. The CDR3 loop reads CASSYRGGNTGELFF. For the CDR3, the DNA is TGTGCCAGCAGTTACAGGGGTGGAAACACCGGGGAGCTGTTTTTT.

V and J are TRBV20-1 and TRBJ2-3; 10 bases align to TRBD1. The assigned J gene may be wrong: the sequence end matches TRBJ2-5 better. The CDR3 length is 15 residues. Germline assignment: CDR1 DFQATT and CDR2 SNEGSKA (reference sequence). Here the CDR3 DNA reads TGCAGTGCTAGCACCCCGGGACAGGGGAGCGAGACCCAGTACTTC. This codes for CSASTPGQGSETQYF.

This clonotype was seen only a few times. V usage is TRBV30 and J usage is TRBJ1-1, with D possibly being TRBD1 (6 bases). The V gene lost 5 bases and the J gene lost 4 bases, with 11 bases spanning the gap. From germline, CDR1 is GTSNPN and CDR2 SVGIG (reference sequence). The length of the CDR3 is 12 residues. CDR3 bases: TGTGCCTGGGTGTCAGGGGCCACTGAAGCTTTCTTT. Its translation: CAWVSGATEAFF.

At least ten counts were recorded for this clonotype. The chain recombines TRBV2 with TRBJ1-3; D unresolved. The germline V gene has CDR1 SNHLY and CDR2 FYNNEI. The CDR3 runs to 16 residues. V was clipped by 7 bases and J by 0 bases, with 16 bases between them. The CDR3, as DNA: TGTGCCAGCACCAAAAGGGCGTGGGCCTCTGGAAACACCATATATTTT. Translated: CASTKRAWASGNTIYF. Filled out from reference TRBV2 and TRBJ1-3, the complete variable domain reads EPEVTQTPSHQVTQMGQEVILRCVPISNHLYFYWYRQILGQKVEFLVSFYNNEISEKSEIFDDQFSVERPDGSNFTLKIRSTKLEDSAMYFCASTKRAWASGNTIYFGEGSWLTVV.

This clonotype is classed as medium-sized (0.01 to 0.1%). V and J are TRBV7-3 and TRBJ1-4; 7 nucleotides agree with TRBD1. The CDR3 runs to 13 residues. Germline-derived CDR1 and CDR2 are SGHTA and FQGTGA. The junction had 3 bases not matched to a gene; V was cut back by 5 bases and J by 6 bases. CDR3 in DNA: TGTGCCAGCAGCCCAAGGGGGCATGAAAAACTGTTTTTT. Translating gives CASSPRGHEKLFF.

In its sample, this clonotype was seen many times. The CDR3 region is CASSLAYRNTEAFF. The DNA for the CDR3 is TGTGCCAGCAGCTTAGCGTACCGGAACACTGAAGCTTTCTTT. This chain uses TRBV7-2 with TRBJ1-1; D is unresolved. The CDR3 contains 14 residues. V lost 0 bases, J lost 1 base, and 6 bases lay in between. Per germline, CDR1 SGHTA and CDR2 FQGNSA.

The table lists this clonotype with a few counts. The chain couples TRBV29-1 to TRBJ2-5; no clear D gene. Deletions cut 4 bases from V and 5 bases from J, with 14 bases between. This CDR3 has 13 residues. The germline CDR1 and CDR2 sequences are SQVTM and ANQGSEA. CDR3 sequence reads: CSVGSSLRETQYF. Here the CDR3 DNA reads TGCAGCGTTGGGTCCTCACTTAGGGAGACCCAGTACTTC.

This clonotype was seen ten or more times. V and J are TRBV12-3 or TRBV12-4 and TRBJ1-3, with D possibly matching TRBD1 (5 bases). The CDR3 length is 13 residues. V was cut by 7 bases and J by 8 bases, with 15 bases left in between. The CDR3 protein is CASNRQSLDTIYF. The CDR3 bases are TGTGCCAGCAATAGACAGTCTTTGGACACCATATATTTT.

This clonotype showed up just a few times. The rearrangement links TRBV27 to TRBJ2-1, with unresolved D. The germline V and J ends were trimmed by 3 bases and 3 bases, with 6 bases remaining between them. The germline V gene encodes CDR1 MNHEY and CDR2 SMNVEV (reference sequence). The CDR3 is made up of 13 amino acids. CDR3 in DNA: TGTGCCAGCAGTTTCAACAGCTACAATGAGCAGTTCTTC. This translates into CASSFNSYNEQFF.

This clonotype was picked up a small number of times. The gene calls are TRBV4-1 and TRBJ2-7; D is unresolved. Looked up from germline, CDR1 is MGHRA and CDR2 is YSYEKL. This CDR3 spans 15 amino acids. Trimming removed 0 bases at V and 3 bases at J, with 12 bases between. The CDR3 nucleotides read TGCGCCAGCAGCCAAGATGTGGTCATCTACTACGAGCAGTACTTC. It is translated as CASSQDVVIYYEQYF.

V and J are TRBV4-2 and TRBJ2-5; 8 bases match TRBD1. The CDR3 is 16 amino acids. Germline V gene sequence: CDR1 LGHNA, CDR2 YNFKEQ. After removal of 4 bases from V and 2 bases from J, the junction contained 9 bases not matched to a gene. The CDR3 DNA is TGTGCCAGCAGCCGGGGGGCAGGGGGCTCTCAAGAGACCCAGTACTTC. Protein product: CASSRGAGGSQETQYF.

J is TRBJ2-5 and V is TRBV12-3 or TRBV12-4; D is tentatively TRBD1 or TRBD2 (6 bases each). V was cut by 3 bases and J by 5 bases, with 16 bases left in between. The length of the CDR3 is 15 residues. The CDR3 sequence: CASSFRGDWKETQYF. The CDR3 DNA sequence: TGTGCCAGCAGTTTTAGGGGGGACTGGAAGGAGACCCAGTACTTC.

There are many counts of this clonotype. DNA of the CDR3: TGTGCCAGCAGTTACATTGGGAGCACTGAAGCTTTCTTT. It encodes CASSYIGSTEAFF. The chain links TRBV6-4 to TRBJ1-1; D unclear. CDR1 is MRHNA and CDR2 is SNTAGT in the germline V gene. CDR3 size: 13 residues. V lost 5 bases and J lost 4, with 11 bases in between.

Details on this clonotype: At one end the junction does not follow the germline gene, possibly because of a read error. The chain recombines TRBV27 with TRBJ2-1; TRBD2 matches 9 bases. Germline lookup yields CDR1 MNHEY and CDR2 SMNVEV (reference sequence). CDR3 length: 18 residues. The CDR3 reads CASGLLPFGLAGNNEQFF. The CDR3 nucleotides read TGTGCCAGCGGTTTATTACCCTTCGGGCTAGCGGGAAACAATGAGCAGTTCTTC.

DNA for the CDR3: TGTGCCTACACTTTATCAGGGCAGGCCTCTAACTATGGCTACACCTTC. Encoded protein: CAYTLSGQASNYGYTF. The chain combines TRBV30 with TRBJ1-2; tentative D call: TRBD1 (5 bases). CDR1 and CDR2 (germline): GTSNPN, SVGIG (reference sequence). V was shortened by 7 bases and J by 0 bases, with 21 bases between the two germline ends. This CDR3 has 16 residues.

V and J are TRBV6-2 or TRBV6-3 and TRBJ2-1, with 15 bases identical to TRBD2. Trimming at V came to 2 bases and at J to 8 bases, leaving 7 bases not matched to a gene. CDR1 and CDR2 (germline): MNHEY, SVGEGT. This CDR3 has 17 amino acids. The CDR3 protein is CASSYGGLAGGLDEQFF. The CDR3 nucleotides are TGTGCCAGCAGTTACGGGGGACTAGCGGGAGGTCTAGATGAGCAGTTCTTC.

The CDR3: CSAWRNSPLHF. CDR3 nucleotide sequence: TGCAGTGCTTGGAGAAATTCACCCCTCCACTTT. This chain uses TRBV20-1 with TRBJ1-6; D is undetermined. Germline V lookup: CDR1 DFQATT, CDR2 SNEGSKA (reference sequence). Trimming left V 5 bases short and J 7 bases short, with 6 bases between. The CDR3 runs to 11 residues.

This clonotype has ten or more counts. The chain combines TRBV5-5 with TRBJ2-1; D is uncertain. The V gene lost 4 bases and the J gene lost 8 bases, with 19 bases spanning the gap. The CDR3 contains 15 residues. CDR1 is SGHKS, CDR2 YYEKEE, per germline (reference sequence). The CDR3 coding sequence is TGTGCCAGCAGCCCTCGACGACGACTCGAGTATGAGCAGTTCTTC. It is translated as CASSPRRRLEYEQFF.

This clonotype has a count of ten or more. The J gene is TRBJ2-1, the V gene TRBV7-2; 8 nucleotides line up with TRBD2. The CDR3 contains 15 residues. J was trimmed by 5 bases and V by 5 bases; bases with no gene match: 8. Per germline, CDR1 SGHTA and CDR2 FQGNSA. CDR3 DNA sequence: TGTGCCAGCAGCCGTCCGGGCGGGGGGCACAATGAGCAGTTCTTC. Translating it yields CASSRPGGGHNEQFF.

The chain is built from TRBV18 and TRBJ2-7, with 11 bases that match TRBD2. The CDR3 length is 15 residues. Germline V lookup: CDR1 KGHSH, CDR2 LQKENI. The V and J ends lost 3 bases and 6 bases, in that order; junction bases with no gene match: 7. The CDR3 here is CASSPLTSGNGEQYF. DNA for the CDR3: TGTGCCAGCTCACCCCTGACTAGCGGGAATGGCGAGCAGTACTTC.

This clonotype appeared once. With a much larger clone just one base away, this may be a read error. The chain couples TRBV7-9 to TRBJ2-5; the match to TRBD1 covers 10 bases. The CDR3 consists of 15 residues. Germline CDR1 is SEHNR and CDR2 is FQNEAQ (reference sequence). The CDR3 loop is CASSDGTGAQETRYF. For the CDR3, the DNA is TGTGCCAGCAGCGATGGGACAGGGGCGCAAGAGACCCGGTACTTC.

This clonotype was recorded at least ten times. In DNA, the CDR3 is TGTGCCAGCAGCGCAAGAAGGGTTTTGAGGAATCAGCCCCAGCATTTT. Its translation: CASSARRVLRNQPQHF. This chain connects TRBV28 to TRBJ1-5; D gene unclear. Germline V CDR1 and CDR2: MDHEN, SYDVKM. The CDR3 extends over 16 amino acids. The V and J ends lost 6 bases and 4 bases respectively, with 19 bases between them.

This clonotype appeared a few times. The rearrangement uses TRBV27 and TRBJ2-3; D gene unclear. The CDR3 runs to 13 residues. Trimming stripped 4 bases from V and 2 bases from J, with 7 bases between. CDR1 and CDR2 (germline): MNHEY, SMNVEV (reference sequence). The CDR3 reads CASSYTNTDTQYF. As DNA, the CDR3 is TGTGCCAGCAGTTATACAAACACAGATACGCAGTATTTT.

This clonotype has more than one count but fewer than ten. The J gene is TRBJ2-3, the V gene TRBV7-3, with a weak D call TRBD2 (6 bases). The J call may be incorrect, as the DNA end agrees better with TRBJ2-5. Germline V CDR1 and CDR2: SGHTA, FQGTGA. This CDR3 has 14 residues. In nucleotides, the CDR3 is TGTGCCAGCAGCGACCTCGGGGGAGATGAGACCCAGTACTTC. It encodes CASSDLGGDETQYF.

This clonotype was counted ten times or more. The chain uses TRBV28 and TRBJ1-2; the D gene is possibly TRBD1 (5 bases). Looked up from germline, CDR1 is MDHEN and CDR2 is SYDVKM. This CDR3 is 15 amino acids long. Trimming shortened V by 9 bases and J by 2 bases, and 19 bases separated the two germline ends. In DNA, the CDR3 is TGTGCCAGTACCCGGGGCGGCAAGATAAACTATGGCTACACCTTC. This encodes CASTRGGKINYGYTF.

V and J are TRBV6-2 or TRBV6-3 and TRBJ2-5; D is undetermined. Per the germline V gene, CDR1 is MNHEY and CDR2 is SVGEGT. This CDR3 has 16 amino acids. V lost 2 bases and J lost 3, with 16 bases in between. The CDR3 loop is CASSYGVNQGKETQYF. The CDR3 nucleotides read TGTGCCAGCAGTTACGGGGTAAACCAAGGAAAAGAGACCCAGTACTTC.